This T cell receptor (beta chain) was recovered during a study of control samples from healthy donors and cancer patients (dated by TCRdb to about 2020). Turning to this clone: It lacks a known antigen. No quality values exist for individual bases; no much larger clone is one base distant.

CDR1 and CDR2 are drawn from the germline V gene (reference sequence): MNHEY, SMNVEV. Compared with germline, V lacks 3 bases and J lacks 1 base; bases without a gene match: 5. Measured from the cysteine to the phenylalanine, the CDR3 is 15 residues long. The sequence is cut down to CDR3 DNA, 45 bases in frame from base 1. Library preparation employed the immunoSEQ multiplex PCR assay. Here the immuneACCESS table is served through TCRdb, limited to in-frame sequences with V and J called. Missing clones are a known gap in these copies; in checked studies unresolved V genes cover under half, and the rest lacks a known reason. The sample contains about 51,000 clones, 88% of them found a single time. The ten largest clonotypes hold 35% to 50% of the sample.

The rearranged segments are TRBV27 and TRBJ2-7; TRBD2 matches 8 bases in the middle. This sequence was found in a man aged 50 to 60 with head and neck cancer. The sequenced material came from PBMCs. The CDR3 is CASSFGAGASYEQYF. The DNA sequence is TGTGCCAGCAGTTTTGGAGCGGGGGCTTCCTACGAGCAGTACTTC.